This T cell receptor beta chain stems from a study of patients and donors after allogeneic stem cell transplantation. TCRdb reprocessed the RT-PCR reads with MiXCR, giving one entry per CDR3 protein. The repertoire has roughly 180,000 distinct CDR3 sequences, around two fifths of them found once; the top ten carry around 35%. CDR3 length equals 17 residues. With V trimmed by 3 bases and J by 7 bases, 10 bases remained unmatched. Germline assignment: CDR1 MNHEY and CDR2 SMNVEV (reference sequence). Sequences were obtained from blood, either unsorted or a sorted T cell fraction (not recorded which). The chain combines TRBV27 with TRBJ2-1; 12 bases map to TRBD2. The sequence was obtained from a human donor who was either an allogeneic HSCT recipient or a stem cell or donor lymphocyte infusion donor (not recorded which). It is not recorded whose cells these are; they may come from a transplant donor. The CDR3 nucleotides are TGTGCCAGCAGTTTTAACCCGGTGACTAGCGGGAGTAATGAGCAGTTCTTC. Encoded protein: CASSFNPVTSGSNEQFF.